The next 22 T cell receptor beta chains were all read from a single sample in a study of blood T cell repertoires in COVID-19. Clones were sequenced by immunoSEQ multiplex PCR, and TCRdb holds only the in-frame ones, with some missing. Of 260,000 or so clones in the sample, over 75% were seen once. Sequenced material: peripheral blood. These receptors originate from a man aged 18 to 29 with active or convalescent COVID-19.

The rearrangement links TRBV4-3 to TRBJ2-7, with TRBD1 matching 8 bases. V shed 5 bases, J shed 4 bases, and the junction held 7 bases outside the gene matches. CDR3 length: 14 amino acids. Per germline, CDR1 LGHNA and CDR2 YSLEER. The CDR3 coding sequence is TGCGCCAGCAGCTTAAGGACAGGGAATTACGAGCAGTACTTC. It specifies CASSLRTGNYEQYF.

The chain joins TRBV4-2 to TRBJ1-2; D remains ambiguous. Per germline, CDR1 LGHNA and CDR2 YNFKEQ. There are 16 residues in the CDR3. V was pared by 0 bases and J by 0 bases, with 11 bases between. The CDR3 region has the DNA TGTGCCAGCAGCCAAGATCTTGGGCTTACTAACTATGGCTACACCTTC. Translating gives CASSQDLGLTNYGYTF.

A few counts support this clone. The chain couples TRBV6-2 or TRBV6-3 to TRBJ2-3; 7 nucleotides agree with TRBD2. CDR3 length: 15 residues. Germline CDR1 reads MNHEY; CDR2 reads SVGEGT. V lost 0 bases, J lost 4 bases, and 4 bases stayed unmatched. CDR3 nucleotides: TGTGCCAGCAGTTACTCGAGCGGGGCAGCAGATACGCAGTATTTT. Amino acid sequence: CASSYSSGAADTQYF.

The chain uses TRBV27 and TRBJ1-6, with D maybe TRBD1 (5 bases). V was pared by 6 bases and J by 8 bases, with 23 bases between. The CDR3 sequence is 17 residues long. Germline CDR1 reads MNHEY; CDR2 reads SMNVEV (reference sequence). The CDR3 protein is CASSRWEGTQKDSPLHF. The CDR3 coding sequence is TGTGCCAGCAGCCGCTGGGAGGGGACGCAGAAAGATTCACCCCTCCACTTT.

The genes are TRBV29-1 and TRBJ2-3, with TRBD2 as a possible D gene (5 bases). Trimming left V 5 bases short and J 4 bases short, with 7 bases between. Germline V gives CDR1 SQVTM, CDR2 ANQGSEA. The CDR3 is made up of 11 amino acids. The CDR3 coding sequence is TGCAGCGTTATCGGGGCAGATACGCAGTATTTT. Its translation: CSVIGADTQYF.

The CDR3 DNA is TGTGCCAGCAGCTTAGATGTGCAGATTAATGAAAAACTGTTTTTT. Protein product: CASSLDVQINEKLFF. The chain has TRBV11-2 and TRBJ1-4; D not resolved. The length of the CDR3 is 15 residues. Germline CDR1 is SGHAT and CDR2 is FQNNGV. V was trimmed by 0 bases and J by 4 bases, leaving 9 bases between them.

The J gene is TRBJ2-1, the V gene TRBV27, with TRBD1 as a possible D gene (6 bases). Between the trimmed V and J ends, which lost 5 bases and 7 bases, there was a span of 24 bases. The germline V gene encodes CDR1 MNHEY and CDR2 SMNVEV (reference sequence). The CDR3 contains 17 residues. The CDR3, as DNA: TGTGCCAGCAGTCAAATGACGACTGCCAAAGACAGGAATGAGCAGTTCTTC. Amino acid sequence: CASSQMTTAKDRNEQFF.

This chain joins TRBV10-2 and TRBJ2-3; the match to TRBD2 covers 13 bases. Germline CDR1 reads WSHSY; CDR2 reads SAAADI. CDR3 size: 17 residues. V dropped 6 bases and J dropped 4; count of bases not matched to a gene: 10. The CDR3 DNA reads as TGCGCCAGCAGCCTATTGACTAGCGGGGGGTTGGCAGATACGCAGTATTTT. Its protein is CASSLLTSGGLADTQYF.

The J gene is TRBJ2-3, the V gene TRBV6-5, with 7 positions matching TRBD1. The V segment lost 4 bases and the J segment 6 bases; nucleotides outside the gene matches: 10. This CDR3 is built from 15 residues. Germline assignment: CDR1 MNHEY and CDR2 SVGAGI. CDR3 loop: CASSSSTTGWDTQYF. CDR3 DNA sequence: TGTGCCAGCAGTTCTTCCACGACAGGGTGGGATACGCAGTATTTT.

The chain links TRBV5-6 to TRBJ1-5; 11 bases line up with TRBD1. This CDR3 is 14 amino acids long. V gave up 3 bases and J gave up 5 bases; unmatched junction bases: 1. Per germline, CDR1 SGHDT and CDR2 YYEEEE. In DNA form, the CDR3 reads TGTGCCAGCAGCTCGGGACAGGGGGATCAGCCCCAGCATTTT. Translated, it gives CASSSGQGDQPQHF.

In its sample, this clone was seen a few times. The CDR3 sequence: CAKAFPNNYGYTF. CDR3 in DNA: TGTGCCAAAGCATTTCCGAATAACTATGGCTACACCTTC. The chain joins TRBV19 to TRBJ1-2; D gene uncertain. V lost 10 bases to trimming and J lost 1 base, with 13 bases between them. The CDR3 spans 13 residues. The germline V gene encodes CDR1 LNHDA and CDR2 SQIVND (reference sequence).

This clone was detected only a few times. The chain recombines TRBV27 with TRBJ2-2, with 7 bases that match TRBD2. Trimming cost V 7 bases and J 4 bases; bases outside gene matches: 6. The CDR3 loop spans 14 amino acids. Germline V gene lookup returns CDR1 MNHEY and CDR2 SMNVEV (reference sequence). The CDR3 loop reads CASKGGSLTGELFF. CDR3 bases: TGTGCCAGCAAGGGCGGGAGTCTCACCGGGGAGCTGTTTTTT.

J is TRBJ2-1 and V is TRBV4-3; D remains ambiguous. Germline CDR1 and CDR2: LGHNA and YSLEER. This CDR3 comprises 16 residues. V lost 0 bases and J 4 bases, leaving 13 bases between the germline ends. The CDR3 nucleotides are TGCGCCAGCAGCCAAGATGAAGGAGAGGTTTACAATGAGCAGTTCTTC. It translates to CASSQDEGEVYNEQFF.

This rearrangement joins TRBV27 to TRBJ1-6; TRBD1 agrees at 11 bases. The germline gives CDR1 MNHEY, CDR2 SMNVEV (reference sequence). The CDR3 sequence is 16 residues long. V lost 6 bases and J lost 10; bases outside the gene matches: 11. The CDR3 sequence: CASSTPGQGVGSPLHF. The CDR3 DNA is TGTGCCAGCAGCACCCCGGGACAGGGGGTTGGCTCACCCCTCCACTTT.

The V call is TRBV3-1 (or the pseudogene TRBV3-2), the J call TRBJ1-2, with D maybe TRBD1 (5 bases). CDR1 is LGHDT, CDR2 YNNKEL, per germline (reference sequence). The V end lost 2 bases, the J end lost 6 bases, and 16 bases lay between the germline ends. The CDR3 consists of 15 residues. CDR3 nucleotides: TGTGCCAGCAGCCAATACAAGTCCAGGGAAAATGGCTACACCTTC. Encoded protein: CASSQYKSRENGYTF.

This clone was seen only once. V and J are TRBV7-8 and TRBJ1-5; 7 bases line up with TRBD1. V lost 4 bases to trimming and J lost 7 bases; unmatched junction nucleotides: 13. This CDR3 region has 16 residues. Germline V gene lookup returns CDR1 SGHVS and CDR2 FQNEAQ. The CDR3 region has the DNA TGTGCCAGCAGCTCAACCTCCCCAGGGGGTGCCCAGCCCCAGCATTTT. Protein sequence: CASSSTSPGGAQPQHF.

J is TRBJ1-1 and V is TRBV6-5; perhaps TRBD1 as D (6 bases). V shed 6 bases and J shed 1 base, with 12 bases lying between them. Per germline, CDR1 MNHEY and CDR2 SVGAGI. The CDR3 covers 14 residues. For the CDR3, the DNA is TGTGCCAGCAGAAAGACACAGGGGAACACTGAAGCTTTCTTT. Encoded protein: CASRKTQGNTEAFF.

The gene calls are TRBV5-1 and TRBJ2-5; D is undetermined. The V end lost 3 bases, the J end lost 2 bases, and 14 bases lay between the germline ends. Germline CDR1 SGHRS, CDR2 YFSETQ. The length of the CDR3 is 15 residues. The chain's CDR3 is CASSSNSGRQETQYF. The CDR3 DNA is TGCGCCAGCAGCTCAAACTCAGGTCGGCAAGAGACCCAGTACTTC.

The chain is built from TRBV12-3 or TRBV12-4 and TRBJ1-1; D gene unclear. The ends were cut back, 6 bases at V and 4 bases at J, with 6 bases in the middle. This CDR3 is 11 amino acids long. The CDR3 protein is CASSPVTEAFF. The CDR3, as DNA: TGTGCCAGCAGCCCCGTCACTGAAGCTTTCTTT.

The chain links TRBV7-2 to TRBJ1-6, with 9 positions matching TRBD1. The CDR3 is made up of 16 amino acids. Germline loops: CDR1 SGHTA, CDR2 FQGNSA. Trimming cost V 5 bases and J 7 bases; bases outside gene matches: 9. For the CDR3, the DNA is TGTGCCAGCAGCCCGCGTAGGACAGGGGTAAATTCACCCCTCCACTTT. It codes for CASSPRRTGVNSPLHF.

V usage is TRBV14 and J usage is TRBJ1-1; D uncertain. Trimming cost V 4 bases and J 3 bases, with 12 bases left between them. Germline V CDR1 and CDR2: SGHDN, FVKESK. The CDR3 has 14 amino acids. The CDR3 here is CASSRGSRDTEAFF. CDR3 coding DNA: TGTGCCAGCAGCCGAGGTTCGCGGGACACTGAAGCTTTCTTT.

The chain employs TRBV6-2 or TRBV6-3 and TRBJ1-1; 8 bases are shared with TRBD1. Trimming cost V 2 bases and J 5 bases; bases outside gene matches: 4. Per the germline V gene, CDR1 is MNHEY and CDR2 is SVGEGT. This CDR3 has 14 residues. The chain's CDR3 is CASSYQGAMTEAFF. In DNA, the CDR3 is TGTGCCAGCAGTTACCAGGGGGCGATGACTGAAGCTTTCTTT.